These 3 T cell receptor beta chains were sequenced from one sample in a study of T cells in Graves' hyperthyroidism and ophthalmopathy. Amplification yielded TCR beta CDR3 regions, with RNA transcripts as the source. HTBI primers were employed in a first-round RT-PCR of the TCR CDR3. TCRdb fed the multiplex PCR reads into MiXCR, producing one record per CDR3 protein. Altogether hundreds of thousands of distinct CDR3 sequences are present, roughly 37% being singletons, with the ten largest covering approximately 10%. The source material was blood. These receptors came from a man younger than 30 with Graves' hyperthyroidism.

This clonotype was seen a handful of times. The chain carries TRBV20-1 and TRBJ2-7, with 8 bases aligning to TRBD1. The germline CDR1 and CDR2 sequences are DFQATT and SNEGSKA (reference sequence). The CDR3 has 15 amino acids. V lost 5 bases, J lost 4 bases, and 13 bases stayed unmatched. The chain's CDR3 is CSAHVGQGNTYEQYF. The CDR3 coding sequence is TGCAGTGCTCACGTCGGACAGGGAAATACGTACGAGCAGTACTTC.

This chain connects TRBV9 to TRBJ2-7; D might be TRBD1 or TRBD2, each matching 5 bases. CDR3 length equals 15 residues. Trimming pared 4 bases from V and 4 bases from J, leaving 18 bases between. Germline values: CDR1 SGDLS, CDR2 YYNGEE. This CDR3 reads CASSLYRDGVYEQYF. The CDR3 nucleotides read TGTGCCAGCAGCCTCTACCGGGACGGGGTTTACGAGCAGTACTTC.

The V call is TRBV6-5, the J call TRBJ1-4; D unclear. The CDR3 sequence is 14 residues long. CDR1 and CDR2 from the germline V gene are MNHEY and SVGAGI. Trimming removed 6 bases from V and 8 bases from J, with 16 bases in between. The CDR3 DNA reads as TGTGCCAGCAGGTCATTGGGCCATAACGAAAAACTGTTTTTT. This codes for CASRSLGHNEKLFF.